This entry lists 32 T cell receptor beta chains sequenced from one sample in a study of blood T cell repertoires in COVID-19. TCRdb's copy holds only in-frame clones and misses some; the assay was immunoSEQ multiplex PCR. The table includes 83,000 or so clones, 60% to 85% detected once. Sequencing was done on a sample of peripheral blood. These receptors were collected from a woman of 80 years or more with acute or convalescent COVID-19.

The chain has TRBV5-1 and TRBJ1-6; D is unresolved. Germline CDR1 and CDR2: SGHRS and YFSETQ. The CDR3 is made up of 15 amino acids. V was trimmed by 0 bases and J by 10 bases, leaving 14 bases between them. CDR3 coding DNA: TGCGCCAGCAGCTTGGCCGAGGGTAAGGGCTCACCCCTCCACTTT. This gives the protein CASSLAEGKGSPLHF.

This clone was observed many times. The rearrangement uses TRBV7-3 and TRBJ1-1; D is undetermined. Trimming shortened V by 9 bases and J by 1 base, and 12 bases separated the two germline ends. There are 13 residues in the CDR3. CDR1 SGHTA and CDR2 FQGTGA come from the germline V gene. CDR3 sequence: CASSSGANTEAFF. The CDR3 bases are TGTGCCAGTTCCTCAGGTGCGAACACTGAAGCTTTCTTT.

The chain employs TRBV3-1 (or the pseudogene TRBV3-2) and TRBJ2-3; TRBD1 is a possible D gene (8 bases). Trimming shortened V by 7 bases and J by 3 bases, and 14 bases separated the two germline ends. There are 14 residues in the CDR3. Germline V gene sequence: CDR1 LGHDT, CDR2 YNNKEL (reference sequence). The CDR3 nucleotides are TGTGCCAGCAACTTACAGGGGGGGACAGATACGCAGTATTTT. Translating gives CASNLQGGTDTQYF.

This chain uses TRBV3-1 (or the pseudogene TRBV3-2) with TRBJ1-3; D gene uncertain. The CDR3 runs to 12 residues. Germline lookup yields CDR1 LGHDT and CDR2 YNNKEL (reference sequence). The ends were cut back, 3 bases at V and 7 bases at J, with 7 bases in the middle. The CDR3, as DNA: TGTGCCAGCAGCCAGAGTTTGAACACCATATATTTT. Amino acid sequence: CASSQSLNTIYF.

The CDR3 here is CASSAGQGSEGYTF. The CDR3 bases are TGTGCCAGCAGTGCAGGACAGGGTTCGGAAGGCTACACCTTC. The chain recombines TRBV6-4 with TRBJ1-2; 8 bases align to TRBD1. The CDR3 is 14 amino acids. Germline-derived CDR1 and CDR2 are MRHNA and SNTAGT. V lost 4 bases and J lost 8; bases outside the gene matches: 9.

The chain uses TRBV15 and TRBJ2-1; the D gene is possibly TRBD2 (6 bases). This CDR3 has 16 amino acids. In germline, CDR1 is LNHNV, CDR2 YYDKDF (reference sequence). V gave up 5 bases and J gave up 2 bases, with 16 bases separating them. The CDR3 loop reads CATSSLEAGTYNEQFF. Here the CDR3 DNA reads TGTGCCACCAGCTCCCTTGAGGCGGGGACCTACAATGAGCAGTTCTTC. Full variable domain (rest looked up from reference TRBV15 and TRBJ2-1): DAMVIQNPRYQVTQFGKPVTLSCSQTLNHNVMYWYQQKSSQAPKLLFHYYDKDFNNEADTPDNFQSRRPNTSFCFLDIRSPGLGDTAMYLCATSSLEAGTYNEQFFGPGTRLTVL.

DNA of the CDR3: TGTGCCAGCAGCTTAAGCGGCGGAGCCAGCACAGATACGCAGTATTTT. Its protein product is CASSLSGGASTDTQYF. V is TRBV7-3 and J is TRBJ2-3; no reliable D call. V was clipped by 1 base and J by 0 bases, with 11 bases between them. Germline CDR1 SGHTA, CDR2 FQGTGA. The CDR3 length is 16 residues.

This chain joins TRBV7-2 and TRBJ1-4; a possible D gene is TRBD1 (6 bases). The CDR3 spans 15 residues. V lost 1 base and J lost 8, with 14 bases in between. CDR1 SGHTA and CDR2 FQGNSA come from the germline V gene. The DNA of the CDR3 is TGTGCCAGCAGCTTAGGAGGCGGGGGGCAAGAAAAACTGTTTTTT. Protein: CASSLGGGGQEKLFF. Based on the CDR3 plus reference TRBV7-2 and TRBJ1-4, the full variable domain is GAGVSQSPSNKVTEKGKDVELRCDPISGHTALYWYRQSLGQGLEFLIYFQGNSAPDKSGLPSDRFSAERTGGSVSTLTIQRTQQEDSAVYLCASSLGGGGQEKLFFGSGTQLSVL.

The chain links TRBV9 to TRBJ1-4; perhaps TRBD1 as D (6 bases). The CDR3 is 15 residues long. The V and J ends lost 6 bases and 6 bases respectively, with 18 bases between them. Germline V gene lookup returns CDR1 SGDLS and CDR2 YYNGEE. CDR3 sequence: CASTLGGAQDEKLFF. CDR3 DNA sequence: TGTGCCAGCACCTTAGGGGGGGCGCAGGATGAAAAACTGTTTTTT.

The CDR3 DNA follows: TGTGCCAGCAGCTACTTCAGCGCCAGGGGGAAGTTCTTC. This encodes CASSYFSARGKFF. This chain joins TRBV7-2 and TRBJ2-1, with TRBD1 matching over 7 bases. The CDR3 extends over 13 amino acids. V shed 4 bases, J shed 14 bases, and the junction held 11 bases outside the gene matches. CDR1 is SGHTA, CDR2 FQGNSA, per germline.

The V and J genes are TRBV6-5 and TRBJ2-7, with D tentatively TRBD2 (5 bases). Trimming stripped 5 bases from V and 3 bases from J, with 14 bases between. Per the germline V gene, CDR1 is MNHEY and CDR2 is SVGAGI. The CDR3 is 14 amino acids. CDR3 nucleotides: TGTGCCAGCAGTCCCCGGAGAGGACTCTACGAGCAGTACTTC. Amino acids: CASSPRRGLYEQYF.

The count of this clone is one. The chain recombines TRBV18 with TRBJ1-3; D uncertain. With 0 bases removed from V and 7 bases from J, the gap between germline ends came to 16 bases. The germline CDR1 and CDR2 sequences are KGHSH and LQKENI. This CDR3 has 16 amino acids. As DNA, the CDR3 is TGTGCCAGCTCACCACCGGCACGGAGCCAAGGCAACACCATATATTTT. Residues: CASSPPARSQGNTIYF.

This clone occurred once. The chain couples TRBV3-1 (or the pseudogene TRBV3-2) to TRBJ2-3, with 10 bases aligning to TRBD2. With V trimmed by 0 bases and J by 3 bases, 9 bases remained unmatched. This CDR3 is built from 18 residues. CDR1 is LGHDT and CDR2 is YNNKEL in the germline V gene (reference sequence). This chain's CDR3 is CASSQDPSGRLRTDTQYF. The CDR3 DNA reads TGTGCCAGCAGCCAAGACCCTAGCGGGAGATTGAGAACAGATACGCAGTATTTT.

The chain joins TRBV19 to TRBJ1-3; D gene unclear. The CDR3 contains 15 residues. Trimming pared 8 bases from V and 2 bases from J, leaving 16 bases between. Germline V lookup: CDR1 LNHDA, CDR2 SQIVND (reference sequence). The CDR3: CASGLASRTGNTIYF. CDR3 sequence (DNA): TGTGCCAGTGGCTTGGCGTCGAGGACTGGAAACACCATATATTTT.

The J gene is TRBJ2-3, the V gene TRBV11-2; D is ambiguous. The germline V and J ends were trimmed by 1 base and 2 bases, with 10 bases remaining between them. This CDR3 spans 15 amino acids. Germline V gives CDR1 SGHAT, CDR2 FQNNGV. The CDR3 coding sequence is TGTGCCAGCAGCTTAGCGGCAGACTTCACAGATACGCAGTATTTT. It codes for CASSLAADFTDTQYF.

The chain carries TRBV28 and TRBJ1-2, with D perhaps matching TRBD1 (5 bases). Germline values: CDR1 MDHEN, CDR2 SYDVKM. CDR3 length: 12 amino acids. V was cut by 10 bases and J by 7 bases, with 16 bases left in between. The CDR3 loop is CATTEADSGYTF. The CDR3, as DNA: TGTGCCACCACCGAGGCTGACAGTGGCTACACCTTC.

This clone was found once. In nucleotides, the CDR3 is TGTGCCAGCAGTGGGCATACAGGGGTGTATGGCTACACCTTC. Encoded protein: CASSGHTGVYGYTF. The rearrangement links TRBV6-2 or TRBV6-3 to TRBJ1-2; 7 bases align to TRBD1. Germline values: CDR1 MNHEY, CDR2 SVGEGT. This CDR3 is 14 amino acids long. The trim removed 5 bases at V and 5 bases at J, leaving 8 bases unmatched.

V gene TRBV4-1 combines with J gene TRBJ2-6; D may be TRBD1 (6 bases). CDR3 length equals 18 residues. V lost 2 bases and J lost 1, with 15 bases in between. Germline CDR1 is MGHRA and CDR2 is YSYEKL. The CDR3 is CASSQPGHSRSGANVLTF. CDR3 nucleotides: TGCGCCAGCAGCCAACCGGGACACTCAAGGTCTGGGGCCAACGTCCTGACTTTC.

The chain is built from TRBV6-5 and TRBJ2-3; maybe TRBD2 (6 bases). This CDR3 has 14 residues. Trimming removed 4 bases from V and 2 bases from J, with 10 bases in between. CDR1 and CDR2 from the germline V gene are MNHEY and SVGAGI. Here the CDR3 reads CASSSGLSTDTQYF. CDR3 DNA sequence: TGTGCCAGCAGTTCGGGACTTTCCACAGATACGCAGTATTTT.

This clone was seen once. This chain connects TRBV5-8 to TRBJ2-1; the match to TRBD2 covers 7 bases. The trim removed 1 base at V and 3 bases at J, leaving 4 bases unmatched. This CDR3 region has 15 residues. Germline-derived CDR1 and CDR2 are SGHTS and YDEGEE. The CDR3 region has the DNA TGTGCCAGCAGCTTGTGGGCGGGGGACTACAATGAGCAGTTCTTC. It specifies CASSLWAGDYNEQFF.

A few counts support this clone. The chain carries TRBV28 and TRBJ2-3, with 7 bases aligning to TRBD2. This CDR3 comprises 15 residues. Germline values: CDR1 MDHEN, CDR2 SYDVKM. V trimming: 5 bases; J trimming: 4 bases; junction bases outside the gene matches: 9. The chain's CDR3 is CASSGAGAGADTQYF. The CDR3 DNA reads as TGTGCCAGCAGTGGCGCGGGAGCCGGGGCAGATACGCAGTATTTT.

This clone was picked up many times. V usage is TRBV4-2 and J usage is TRBJ2-3; no definite D call. CDR1 and CDR2 (germline): LGHNA, YNFKEQ. The V and J ends lost 2 bases and 4 bases respectively, with 7 bases between them. This CDR3 is 13 amino acids long. The CDR3 DNA is TGTGCCAGCAGCCAATACCTAGCAGATACGCAGTATTTT. Translating gives CASSQYLADTQYF.

The V and J genes are TRBV18 and TRBJ1-2; 8 bases align to TRBD1. CDR1 is KGHSH and CDR2 is LQKENI in the germline V gene. V shed 3 bases and J 0 bases; nucleotides not matched to a gene: 9. This CDR3 has 17 amino acids. In DNA form, the CDR3 reads TGTGCCAGCTCACCGGGGTCAGGGGGCGGCTCTAACTATGGCTACACCTTC. Amino acids: CASSPGSGGGSNYGYTF.

This chain links TRBV6-2 or TRBV6-3 with TRBJ2-7, with D maybe TRBD2 (5 bases). The CDR3 sequence is 15 residues long. V was cut by 3 bases and J by 5 bases, with 17 bases left in between. The germline gives CDR1 MNHEY, CDR2 SVGEGT. The CDR3 loop reads CASSYGWERRNEQYF. The CDR3 region has the DNA TGTGCCAGCAGTTATGGATGGGAGCGAAGGAACGAGCAGTACTTC.

Comments on this clone: The junction differs from germline at one of its ends, possibly a read error. This chain connects TRBV2 to TRBJ1-2; 11 nucleotides line up with TRBD1. The CDR3 consists of 14 residues. Germline V gene data show CDR1 as SNHLY and CDR2 as FYNNEI. The CDR3 sequence: CASNLEGGQGARIF. In DNA form, the CDR3 reads TGTGCCAGCAATTTGGAGGGAGGACAGGGGGCGCGAATCTTC.

Comment on this clone: One end of the junction fails to match germline, which may point to a read error. This sequence joins TRBV11-2 and TRBJ2-7; D is perhaps TRBD1 (6 bases). The CDR3 is made up of 15 amino acids. CDR1 and CDR2 from the germline V gene are SGHAT and FQNNGV. CDR3 sequence reads: CASTLEGQILSEQYF. For the CDR3, the DNA is TGTGCCAGCACCTTAGAAGGACAGATATTGAGCGAGCAGTACTTC. The complete variable domain, with remaining parts taken from reference TRBV11-2 and TRBJ2-7, reads EAGVAQSPRYKIIEKRQSVAFWCNPISGHATLYWYQQILGQGPKLLIQFQNNGVVDDSQLPKDRFSAERLKGVDSTLKIQPAKLEDSAVYLCASTLEGQILSEQYFGPGTRLTVT.

The genes are TRBV29-1 and TRBJ2-3; no reliable D call. Per the germline V gene, CDR1 is SQVTM and CDR2 is ANQGSEA. V was trimmed by 0 bases and J by 1 base, leaving 14 bases between them. The length of the CDR3 is 16 residues. This CDR3 reads CSVEDRATRGTDTQYF. CDR3 DNA sequence: TGCAGCGTTGAAGATCGAGCTACGCGAGGCACAGATACGCAGTATTTT.

The rearrangement links TRBV4-2 to TRBJ1-1, with D possibly matching TRBD1 (6 bases). V was cut by 1 base and J by 5 bases, with 14 bases left in between. This CDR3 contains 15 residues. Per germline, CDR1 LGHNA and CDR2 YNFKEQ. Written as DNA, the CDR3 is TGTGCCAGCAGCCAAGGGGTTGGGGGGGCAACTGAAGCTTTCTTT. Its translation: CASSQGVGGATEAFF.

V is TRBV7-3 and J is TRBJ2-1, with D perhaps matching TRBD2 (6 bases). Germline CDR1 reads SGHTA; CDR2 reads FQGTGA. Deletions cut 6 bases from V and 1 base from J, with 19 bases between. This CDR3 spans 17 amino acids. DNA for the CDR3: TGTGCCAGCAGTCCCTCCTCCGGGGGTCCTTCCTACAATGAGCAGTTCTTC. This translates into CASSPSSGGPSYNEQFF.

This rearrangement joins TRBV4-1 to TRBJ2-3; 8 nucleotides match TRBD2. The CDR3 is 17 residues long. With V trimmed by 0 bases and J by 4 bases, 9 bases remained unmatched. Germline CDR1 is MGHRA and CDR2 is YSYEKL. The CDR3 sequence: CASSQDKDAGGPDTQYF. In nucleotides, the CDR3 is TGCGCCAGCAGCCAAGATAAAGATGCGGGGGGACCAGATACGCAGTATTTT.

CDR3 DNA: TGTGCCAGCAGTTTCCCCGGGCAGCCCCAGCATTTT. Translated: CASSFPGQPQHF. The rearrangement joins TRBV6-2 or TRBV6-3 to TRBJ1-5; D not certain. This CDR3 comprises 12 residues. V was shortened by 4 bases and J by 7 bases, with 8 bases between the two germline ends. Germline values: CDR1 MNHEY, CDR2 SVGEGT.

The chain links TRBV27 to TRBJ1-5, with D perhaps matching TRBD1 (6 bases). Looked up from germline, CDR1 is MNHEY and CDR2 is SMNVEV (reference sequence). V shed 6 bases and J shed 15 bases, with 18 bases lying between them. The CDR3 length is 12 residues. The CDR3 bases are TGTGCCAGCAGCCCCCAACAGGGCCTGTTGCATTTT. This encodes CASSPQQGLLHF.